This T cell receptor beta chain is drawn from a study of OX40 agonist ivuxolimab in advanced cancers. Overall study context: Partial responses were recorded for three patients, including one with hepatocellular carcinoma and two with cutaneous melanoma.

With V trimmed by 4 bases and J by 9 bases, 9 bases remained unmatched. Germline V gene lookup returns CDR1 SGHRS and CDR2 YFSETQ. CDR3 length: 14 residues. Sequencing was performed with immunoSEQ multiplex PCR; in TCRdb, only in-frame clones are kept and a portion is missing. Of some 73,000 clones listed, approximately 86% are singletons. The source of this sequence is an adult with an advanced solid tumor such as melanoma, head and neck, liver or kidney cancer. The specimen was CD4+ or CD8+ T cells sorted from blood, collected in a trial of the OX40 agonist ivuxolimab. The V gene is TRBV5-1, the J gene TRBJ2-2, with TRBD2 identical over 7 bases. The CDR3 reads CASSTRTRGRELFF. CDR3 bases: TGCGCCAGCAGCACAAGGACTAGAGGCAGGGAGCTGTTTTTT.